This T cell receptor (beta chain) appears in the sequencing data of a study of PD-1 blockade in classical Hodgkin lymphoma. Worth noting for this clone: Its antigen is as yet unknown.

Stated time point: cycle 4 day 1 (C4D1), after 6 weeks of nivolumab. All patients experienced relapse after autologous stem cell transplantation, and brentuximab vedotin exposure was variable. The CDR3 spans 17 residues. CDR1 LGHNA and CDR2 YSLEER come from the germline V gene. The trim removed 0 bases at V and 4 bases at J, leaving 8 bases unmatched. Study-wide findings and caveats: In newly diagnosed patients, baseline TCR diversity was reportedly below that of healthy donors.

TCRdb keeps only in-frame clones here, not all; method: immunoSEQ multiplex PCR. In the table there are around 57,000 clones, approximately 86% of which are singletons. The source is a human donor with classical Hodgkin lymphoma. V usage is TRBV4-3 and J usage is TRBJ2-1; TRBD2 matches at 8 bases. Sequenced material: peripheral blood mononuclear cells (PBMCs), taken before the fourth cycle of nivolumab. The CDR3 nucleotides are TGCGCCAGCAGCCAAGATGAGCTAGCGGGCCGTTACAATGAGCAGTTCTTC. Encoded protein: CASSQDELAGRYNEQFF.